This entry lists 2 T cell receptor beta chains sequenced from one sample in a study of cytomegalovirus exposure and HLA in healthy donors (dated by TCRdb to about 2017). Library preparation was by the immunoSEQ multiplex PCR assay. For the multiplex PCR, a mixture combining 60 forward primers for TCR Vbeta segments and 13 reverse primers for TCR Jbeta segments was used. TCRdb obtained this table from immuneACCESS and retained in-frame rearrangements with V and J assigned. These tables miss some clones; where compared with another copy, unresolved V genes account for less than half of the shortfall, and the remainder is unexplained. Present in this sample are 100,000 to 150,000 clones, almost 80% of which were seen just once. 1.3% to 1.5% of the sample is taken by the ten largest. Sequenced input: PBMCs. The receptors were sampled from a female donor in good health and CMV-seronegative.

The V and J genes are TRBV19 and TRBJ1-5, with D unresolved. In germline, CDR1 is LNHDA, CDR2 SQIVND (reference sequence). The CDR3 contains 14 residues. V was cut by 3 bases and J by 3 bases, with 9 bases left in between. The CDR3 sequence is CASSMEGYNQPQHF. The CDR3 nucleotides are TGTGCCAGTAGTATGGAGGGTTACAATCAGCCCCAGCATTTT. Combining the CDR3 with reference TRBV19 and TRBJ1-5 gives the whole variable domain DGGITQSPKYLFRKEGQNVTLSCEQNLNHDAMYWYRQDPGQGLRLIYYSQIVNDFQKGDIAEGYSVSREKKESFPLTVTSAQKNPTAFYLCASSMEGYNQPQHFGDGTRLSIL.

The chain uses TRBV6-5 and TRBJ2-1, with TRBD1 matching 8 bases. This CDR3 has 14 amino acids. Germline V gene data show CDR1 as MNHEY and CDR2 as SVGAGI. The V segment lost 0 bases and the J segment 8 bases; nucleotides outside the gene matches: 3. CDR3 sequence: CASSYSDRADEQFF. CDR3 nucleotide sequence: TGTGCCAGCAGTTACTCGGACAGGGCGGATGAGCAGTTCTTC.